This TCR beta chain originates from a study of blood T cell repertoires in COVID-19. Study-wide background: Specimens from acute and convalescent COVID-19 originated in the United States, Italy and Spain.

Sequencing used immunoSEQ multiplex PCR; TCRdb keeps in-frame clones, though not all of them. Of over 350,000 clones in the sample, 70% to 90% were seen once. This clonotype was sampled from a woman under 40 with active or convalescent COVID-19. Sequenced sample: peripheral blood.

The CDR3 nucleotides are TGTGCCAGTAGTCCATGGGCCGATAACACTGAAGCTTTCTTT. It is translated as CASSPWADNTEAFF. The chain couples TRBV19 to TRBJ1-1; no definite D call. The CDR3 is 14 amino acids. The germline gives CDR1 LNHDA, CDR2 SQIVND (reference sequence). Trimming took off 5 bases at V and 2 bases at J, with 12 bases between the two ends.